Only one count was recorded for the clone carrying this T cell receptor beta chain. The target antigen is unknown. The junction had 13 bases not matched to a gene; V was cut back by 4 bases and J by 3 bases. CDR1 is LGHNT, CDR2 FRNRAP, per germline. The CDR3 is made up of 18 amino acids. The sample is drawn from a study of cytomegalovirus exposure and HLA in healthy donors. A multiplex PCR was run with 60 Vbeta primers and 13 Jbeta primers. Only in-frame clones appear in the TCRdb table, and some are missing; sequencing was by immunoSEQ multiplex PCR. The table has more than 110,000 clones, around 73% seen once. Study-wide findings and caveats: For TCR beta chains, V- and J-gene trimming was later linked to a missense DCLRE1C variant.

This clonotype was sampled from a woman in her thirties or forties in good health and CMV-seronegative. The specimen was PBMCs. The V call is TRBV12-5, the J call TRBJ1-1; 11 nucleotides agree with TRBD1. The CDR3 DNA sequence: TGTGCTAGTGGTTGGGACCCGGGACAGGGGGTGCGGGACACTGAAGCTTTCTTT. Protein product: CASGWDPGQGVRDTEAFF.